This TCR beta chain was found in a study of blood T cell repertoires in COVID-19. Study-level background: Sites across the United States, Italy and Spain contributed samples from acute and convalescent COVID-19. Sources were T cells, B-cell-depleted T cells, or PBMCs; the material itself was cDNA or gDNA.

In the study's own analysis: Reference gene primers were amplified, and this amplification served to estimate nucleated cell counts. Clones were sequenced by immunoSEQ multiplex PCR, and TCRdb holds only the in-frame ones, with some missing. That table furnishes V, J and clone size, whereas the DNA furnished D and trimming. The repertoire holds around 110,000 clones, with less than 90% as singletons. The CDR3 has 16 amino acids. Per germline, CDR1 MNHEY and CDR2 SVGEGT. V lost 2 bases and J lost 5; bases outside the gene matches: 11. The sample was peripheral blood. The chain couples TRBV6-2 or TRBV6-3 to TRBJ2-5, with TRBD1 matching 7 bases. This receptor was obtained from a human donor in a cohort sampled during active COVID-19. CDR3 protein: CASSYPPHDREETQYF. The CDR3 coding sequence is TGTGCCAGCAGTTACCCCCCCCACGACAGGGAGGAGACCCAGTACTTC.